A selection of T cell receptor beta chains follows, all from one sample in a study of T-cell reconstitution after alpha-beta-depleted transplantation in children. From the PCR reads, TCRdb called clonotypes with MiXCR, one entry per CDR3 protein. The table records around 440,000 distinct CDR3 sequences, around 15% of them present only once. Here the sequenced sample was PBMCs, mostly from graft donor cells, taken 360 days after TCRalphabeta/CD19-depleted stem cell transplant. Source of these receptors: a boy under three years old who had a stem cell transplant for Wiskott-Aldrich syndrome, so the T cells may come from the graft donor. Each CDR3 is given with its conserved first and last residue. A D gene is named only where the DNA matches it firmly. Clone size is stated in some rows and not others, as once, few, many or a class when expanded.

J gene: TRBJ2-1; V gene: TRBV12-3/TRBV12-4; D gene: -; clone size: -; CDR3 DNA: TGTGCCAGCGGGCGGAGCCCGAAAGGACACAATGAGCAGTTCTTC; CDR3 protein: CASGRSPKGHNEQFF
J gene: TRBJ1-1; V gene: TRBV12-3/TRBV12-4; D gene: TRBD1; clone size: -; CDR3 DNA: TGTGCCAGCAGTTTGACAGGGGTGTGGACTGAAGCTTTCTTT; CDR3 protein: CASSLTGVWTEAFF
J gene: TRBJ1-2; V gene: TRBV6-5; D gene: -; clone size: few; CDR3 DNA: TGTGCCAGCAGTTACTCGACTATGGGGGACTATGGCTACACCTTC; CDR3 protein: CASSYSTMGDYGYTF
J gene: TRBJ1-5; V gene: TRBV20-1; D gene: TRBD1; clone size: -; CDR3 DNA: TGCAGTGCTAGATATCGGGACAGGGTTTTTGGTCAGCCCCAGCATTTT; CDR3 protein: CSARYRDRVFGQPQHF
J gene: TRBJ2-1; V gene: TRBV24-1; D gene: -; clone size: -; CDR3 DNA: TGTGCCACCAGTGATCAGGGGGGAACCTACAATGAGCAGTTCTTC; CDR3 protein: CATSDQGGTYNEQFF
J gene: TRBJ2-5; V gene: TRBV7-2; D gene: -; clone size: -; CDR3 DNA: TGTGCCAGCAGCTTAGGGACTAACCGGTACCAAGAGACCCAGTACTTC; CDR3 protein: CASSLGTNRYQETQYF
J gene: TRBJ1-2; V gene: TRBV12-3/TRBV12-4; D gene: -; clone size: -; CDR3 DNA: TGTGCCTGCAGTTTCTGGGGGGAAGCGGGCGGCTACACCTTC; CDR3 protein: CACSFWGEAGGYTF
J gene: TRBJ2-5; V gene: TRBV18; D gene: -; clone size: -; CDR3 DNA: TGTGCCAGCTCACCAGAGGTCCCCGGCACCCAGTACTTC; CDR3 protein: CASSPEVPGTQYF
J gene: TRBJ2-7; V gene: TRBV5-1; D gene: -; clone size: few; CDR3 DNA: TGCGCCAGCAAAGGAGCGGTAAGCTCCTACGAGCAGTACTTC; CDR3 protein: CASKGAVSSYEQYF
J gene: TRBJ2-7; V gene: TRBV28; D gene: -; clone size: -; CDR3 DNA: TGTGCCAGCACCCGATTGGGGCCAGGGGGGTCCTACGAGCAGTACTTC; CDR3 protein: CASTRLGPGGSYEQYF
J gene: TRBJ2-2; V gene: TRBV3-1; D gene: -; clone size: -; CDR3 DNA: TGTGCCAGCAGCCAAGATGAGCAGCGGGTTGTCCGGTACACCGGGGAGCTGTTTTTT; CDR3 protein: CASSQDEQRVVRYTGELFF
J gene: TRBJ1-4; V gene: TRBV6-1; D gene: -; clone size: -; CDR3 DNA: TGTGCCAGCAGCAAACCGGGACTGAATGAAAAACTGTTTTTT; CDR3 protein: CASSKPGLNEKLFF
J gene: TRBJ2-7; V gene: TRBV7-9; D gene: TRBD2; clone size: -; CDR3 DNA: TGTGCCAGCAGCAGTAGCGGGAGGGCCAATGAGCAGTACTTC; CDR3 protein: CASSSSGRANEQYF
J gene: TRBJ2-5; V gene: TRBV7-9; D gene: TRBD2; clone size: -; CDR3 DNA: TGTGCCAGCAGTCCGGGACTAGCGGGGCCCAAAGAGACCCAGTACTTC; CDR3 protein: CASSPGLAGPKETQYF
J gene: TRBJ1-6; V gene: TRBV7-6; D gene: -; clone size: -; CDR3 DNA: TGTGCCAGCAGCTTAGAAGGGGCTAATTCACCCCTCCACTTT; CDR3 protein: CASSLEGANSPLHF
J gene: TRBJ2-1; V gene: TRBV29-1; D gene: TRBD2; clone size: -; CDR3 DNA: TGCAGCGTTCCCCACAGCGGGATTTTATACAATGAGCAGTTCTTC; CDR3 protein: CSVPHSGILYNEQFF
J gene: TRBJ2-4; V gene: TRBV4-1; D gene: -; clone size: few; CDR3 DNA: TGCGCCAGCAGCCAAAGGGGCAGAGGAGGGGGTAGGGGAAACATTCAGTACTTC; CDR3 protein: CASSQRGRGGGRGNIQYF
J gene: TRBJ1-4; V gene: TRBV28; D gene: TRBD1; clone size: -; CDR3 DNA: TGTGCCAGCAGCAACCTCGGGACAGTCGCAACTAATGAAAAACTGTTTTTT; CDR3 protein: CASSNLGTVATNEKLFF
J gene: TRBJ2-7; V gene: TRBV7-9; D gene: TRBD1; clone size: -; CDR3 DNA: TGTGCCAGCAGCCCTAGAGGGGGCGACAGGGGGGACGAGCAGTACTTC; CDR3 protein: CASSPRGGDRGDEQYF
J gene: TRBJ2-7; V gene: TRBV4-3; D gene: -; clone size: -; CDR3 DNA: TGCGCCAGCAGCCAAGAACCTATTTCTAGCTACGAGCAGTACTTC; CDR3 protein: CASSQEPISSYEQYF
J gene: TRBJ2-6; V gene: TRBV6-1; D gene: TRBD2; clone size: few; CDR3 DNA: TGTGCCAGCAGGGGGGGGGAGGGGGCCAACGTCCTGACTTTC; CDR3 protein: CASRGGEGANVLTF
J gene: TRBJ2-3; V gene: TRBV20-1; D gene: TRBD2; clone size: few; CDR3 DNA: TGCAGTGCCGCGGGGGGCACAGATACGCAGTATTTT; CDR3 protein: CSAAGGTDTQYF